This TCR beta chain stems from a study of blood T cell repertoires in COVID-19. At the level of the study: The United States, Italy and Spain provided the acute and convalescent COVID-19 samples. T cells, B-cell-depleted T cells, or PBMCs provided the cDNA or gDNA that served as material.

Germline V gene data show CDR1 as SGDLS and CDR2 as YYNGEE. J was trimmed by 0 bases and V by 7 bases; bases with no gene match: 16. The CDR3 has 19 residues. Original processing methods: Estimated nucleated cell counts came from reference gene primer amplification. Assay used: immunoSEQ multiplex PCR; TCRdb lists only in-frame clones, some missing. D and trimming were read from the DNA, whereas the V and J calls and clone size are those reported in that table. Among a few hundred thousand clones listed, 84% were seen once. This sequence joins TRBV9 and TRBJ2-6; 7 nucleotides align to TRBD2. The source material was peripheral blood. This receptor was identified in a man aged 30 to 45 with active or convalescent COVID-19. CDR3 residues: CASGLKRGYENSGANVLTF. CDR3 coding DNA: TGTGCCAGCGGACTAAAGCGGGGCTACGAAAACTCTGGGGCCAACGTCCTGACTTTC.